This TCR beta chain appears in the sequencing data of a study of identical twins. There are 15 residues in the CDR3. Germline V gene data show CDR1 as DFQATT and CDR2 as SNEGSKA (reference sequence). The junction had 8 bases not matched to a gene; V was cut back by 6 bases and J by 7 bases. TCRdb independently ran MiXCR on the 5' RACE reads; one entry per CDR3 protein. The sample carries some 500,000 distinct CDR3 sequences, under 25% recorded once. This same sample was also taken into another study, of T cells expressing NK-cell markers.

The sequence was obtained from a woman aged 18-29 years in good health. The sample was CD4+ T cells sorted from blood. The chain joins TRBV20-1 to TRBJ2-2; 13 bases fit TRBD2. This CDR3 reads CSARGLAGQDGELFF. The CDR3 nucleotides read TGCAGTGCAAGGGGACTAGCGGGACAGGACGGGGAGCTGTTTTTT.